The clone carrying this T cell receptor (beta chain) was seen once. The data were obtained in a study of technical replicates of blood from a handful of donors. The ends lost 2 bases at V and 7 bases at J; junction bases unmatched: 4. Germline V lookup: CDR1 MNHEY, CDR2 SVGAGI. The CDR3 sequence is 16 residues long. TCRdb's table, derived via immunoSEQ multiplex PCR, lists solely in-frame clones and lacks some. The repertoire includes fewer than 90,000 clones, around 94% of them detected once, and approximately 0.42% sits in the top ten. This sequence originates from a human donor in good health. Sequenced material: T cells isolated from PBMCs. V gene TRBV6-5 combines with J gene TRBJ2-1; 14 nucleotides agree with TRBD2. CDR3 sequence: CASSYTGTSGSNEQFF. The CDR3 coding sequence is TGTGCCAGCAGTTACACAGGGACTAGCGGGAGTAATGAGCAGTTCTTC.